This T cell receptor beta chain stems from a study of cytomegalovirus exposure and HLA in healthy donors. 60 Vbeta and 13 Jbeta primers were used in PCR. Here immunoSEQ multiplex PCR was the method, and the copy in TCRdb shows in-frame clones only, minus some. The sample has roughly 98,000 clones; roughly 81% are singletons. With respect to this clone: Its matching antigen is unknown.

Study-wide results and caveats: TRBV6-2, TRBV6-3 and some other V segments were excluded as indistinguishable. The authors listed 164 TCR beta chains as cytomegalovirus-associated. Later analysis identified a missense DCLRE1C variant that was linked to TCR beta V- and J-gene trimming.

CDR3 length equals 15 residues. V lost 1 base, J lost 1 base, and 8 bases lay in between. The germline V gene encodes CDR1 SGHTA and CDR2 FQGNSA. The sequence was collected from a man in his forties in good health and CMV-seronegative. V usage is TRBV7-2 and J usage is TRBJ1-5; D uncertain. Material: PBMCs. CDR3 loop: CASSLVVSSNQPQHF. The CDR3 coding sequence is TGTGCCAGCAGCTTAGTCGTATCGAGCAATCAGCCCCAGCATTTT.